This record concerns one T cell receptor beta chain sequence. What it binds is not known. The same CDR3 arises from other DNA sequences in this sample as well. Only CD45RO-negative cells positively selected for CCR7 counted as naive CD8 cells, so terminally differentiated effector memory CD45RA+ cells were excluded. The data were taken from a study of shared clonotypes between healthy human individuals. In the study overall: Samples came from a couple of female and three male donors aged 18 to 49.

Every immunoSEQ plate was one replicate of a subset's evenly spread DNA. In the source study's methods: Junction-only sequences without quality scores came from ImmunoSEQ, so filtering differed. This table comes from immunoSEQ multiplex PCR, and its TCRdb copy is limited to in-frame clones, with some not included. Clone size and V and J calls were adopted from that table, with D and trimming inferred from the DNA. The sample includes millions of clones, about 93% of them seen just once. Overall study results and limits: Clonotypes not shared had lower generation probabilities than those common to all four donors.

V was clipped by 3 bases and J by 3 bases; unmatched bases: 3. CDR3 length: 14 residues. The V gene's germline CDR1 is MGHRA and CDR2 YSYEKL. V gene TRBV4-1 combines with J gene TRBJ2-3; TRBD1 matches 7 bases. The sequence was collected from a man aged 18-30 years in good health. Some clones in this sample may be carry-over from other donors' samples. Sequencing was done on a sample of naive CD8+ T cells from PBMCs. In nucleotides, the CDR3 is TGCGCCAGCAGCCACCGACAGGGAACAGATACGCAGTATTTT. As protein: CASSHRQGTDTQYF.